This T cell receptor beta chain was profiled in a study of T cell changes during pregnancy in multiple sclerosis. There are a few counts of this clone. Here immunoSEQ multiplex PCR was the method, and the copy in TCRdb shows in-frame clones only, minus some. The repertoire holds around 30,000 clones, almost 90% seen once, with approximately 0.5% in the top ten. The CDR3 sequence is 15 residues long. The germline gives CDR1 SGHDT, CDR2 YYEEEE. V was pared by 4 bases and J by 5 bases, with 8 bases of the junction left unmatched. The chain recombines TRBV5-6 with TRBJ2-5, with 10 bases identical to TRBD1. The sequenced sample was CD4+ T cells from peripheral blood mononuclear cells, obtained in the third trimester of pregnancy. This clonotype was sampled from a female donor in good health, enrolled as a control in a pregnancy study. The CDR3, as DNA: TGTGCCAGCAGCGCCGGGACAGGGGTATTTGAGACCCAGTACTTC. Translation gives CASSAGTGVFETQYF.